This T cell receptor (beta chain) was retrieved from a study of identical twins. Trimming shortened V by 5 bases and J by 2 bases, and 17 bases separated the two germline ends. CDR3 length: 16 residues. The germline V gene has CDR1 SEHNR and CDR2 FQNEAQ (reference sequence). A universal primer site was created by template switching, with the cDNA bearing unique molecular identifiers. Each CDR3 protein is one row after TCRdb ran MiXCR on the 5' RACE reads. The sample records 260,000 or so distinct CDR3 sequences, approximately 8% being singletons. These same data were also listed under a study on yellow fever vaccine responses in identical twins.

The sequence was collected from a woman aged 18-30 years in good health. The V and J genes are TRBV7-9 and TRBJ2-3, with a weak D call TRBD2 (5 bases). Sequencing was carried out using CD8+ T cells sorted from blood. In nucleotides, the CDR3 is TGTGCCAGCAGCCCTCCTCGAGCGGAAAACACAGATACGCAGTATTTT. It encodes CASSPPRAENTDTQYF.